This T cell receptor beta chain is drawn from a study of cytomegalovirus exposure and HLA in healthy donors. Study findings and constraints: An analysis that came later showed most CMV-associated TCR beta chains appearing HLA-restricted.

The study ran its PCR with 60 Vbeta and 13 Jbeta primers. Measured with immunoSEQ multiplex PCR; TCRdb has only the in-frame clones, and not every one. The sample lists some 91,000 clones, around 73% occurring once. CDR3 size: 13 residues. The V end lost 8 bases, the J end lost 7 bases, and 18 bases lay between the germline ends. CDR1 is SNHLY and CDR2 is FYNNEI in the germline V gene. Notes on this clone: The antigen remains undetermined.

This sequence was found in a woman aged 60-75 years in good health and CMV-seronegative. The specimen sequenced was PBMCs. The chain combines TRBV2 with TRBJ2-7, with a tentative D call TRBD2 (5 bases). The CDR3 nucleotides are TGTGCCAGCCTCCAGAATACCGGGGAAGAGCAGTACTTC. Translated: CASLQNTGEEQYF.